The subject of this entry is one T cell receptor beta chain. The sample originates from a study of control samples from healthy donors and cancer patients. This table comes from immunoSEQ multiplex PCR, and its TCRdb copy is limited to in-frame clones, with some not included. The data show 150,000 to 200,000 clones, with around 94% seen just once and around 1.4% held by the top ten. Specimen: blood. The receptor's source is a man aged 25 to 45 in good health.

DNA of the CDR3: TGTGCCAGTAGTATCCCCCGAGACTACGAGCAGTACTTC. Protein: CASSIPRDYEQYF. The rearrangement joins TRBV19 to TRBJ2-7; D is unresolved. CDR3 size: 13 residues. Between the trimmed V and J ends, which lost 3 bases and 3 bases, there was a span of 9 bases. The germline CDR1 and CDR2 sequences are LNHDA and SQIVND (reference sequence). Supplemented by reference TRBV19 and TRBJ2-7, the full variable domain reads DGGITQSPKYLFRKEGQNVTLSCEQNLNHDAMYWYRQDPGQGLRLIYYSQIVNDFQKGDIAEGYSVSREKKESFPLTVTSAQKNPTAFYLCASSIPRDYEQYFGPGTRLTVT.